The 18 T cell receptor beta chains reported below all come from one sample, sequenced in a study of blood T cell repertoires in COVID-19 (TCRdb year 2020). The receptor library was made with the immunoSEQ multiplex PCR assay. The source is immuneACCESS, and TCRdb retained only in-frame sequences with V and J called. Part of the clones is not carried over; for the studies checked, unresolved V genes explain less than half of this, and the remainder is unexplained. Counted in this sample were fewer than 300,000 clones; about four fifths of them appeared once. In total, the top ten clones hold almost 1.5% of the sample. The sample taken for sequencing was peripheral blood. All receptors come from a human donor with COVID-19, enrolled during active disease. The donor label of this sample is uncertain.

This rearrangement joins TRBV11-3 to TRBJ2-2; D gene unclear. The CDR3 has 13 amino acids. CDR1 is SGHNT and CDR2 is YENEEA in the germline V gene. V lost 5 bases and J lost 6, with 10 bases in between. The CDR3 is CASSQIESGELFF. CDR3 bases: TGTGCCAGCAGCCAAATAGAGTCCGGGGAGCTGTTTTTT.

This clone was picked up one time. This chain joins TRBV7-9 and TRBJ2-3, with 8 nucleotides matching TRBD2. V was clipped by 1 base and J by 5 bases; unmatched bases: 8. Germline V gene data show CDR1 as SEHNR and CDR2 as FQNEAQ (reference sequence). This CDR3 region has 16 residues. The DNA of the CDR3 is TGTGCCAGCAGCTTAGTTGGAAGCGGGAGAGGAGATACGCAGTATTTT. This codes for CASSLVGSGRGDTQYF.

This rearrangement joins TRBV19 to TRBJ1-2, with a tentative D call TRBD1 (5 bases). Trimming cost V 3 bases and J 7 bases, with 18 bases left between them. Germline V lookup: CDR1 LNHDA, CDR2 SQIVND (reference sequence). This CDR3 region has 15 residues. CDR3: CASSMSDRRRGGYTF. CDR3 bases: TGTGCCAGTAGTATGTCGGACCGGCGGAGGGGTGGCTACACCTTC.

The chain is built from TRBV9 and TRBJ2-5; 8 bases match TRBD1. After removal of 0 bases from V and 1 base from J, the junction contained 5 bases not matched to a gene. The CDR3 loop spans 16 amino acids. Germline values: CDR1 SGDLS, CDR2 YYNGEE. The CDR3 coding sequence is TGTGCCAGCAGCGTAGGCGCCACAGGGGGCCAAGAGACCCAGTACTTC. This codes for CASSVGATGGQETQYF.

This chain uses TRBV6-5 with TRBJ2-2; 9 bases line up with TRBD2. Germline values: CDR1 MNHEY, CDR2 SVGAGI. The CDR3 consists of 15 residues. Germline trimming cut 5 bases from V and 1 base from J; bases unmatched to any gene: 2. The CDR3 bases are TGTGCCAGCAGTAATAGCGGGAGGAACACCGGGGAGCTGTTTTTT. This sequence encodes CASSNSGRNTGELFF.

This clone has a single count. J is TRBJ2-3 and V is TRBV11-2; TRBD2 matches 8 bases. V was clipped by 3 bases and J by 5 bases; unmatched bases: 13. CDR1 SGHAT and CDR2 FQNNGV come from the germline V gene. CDR3 length: 17 residues. DNA for the CDR3: TGTGCCAGCAGCTTGGCCGTGGGAGCGGGAGTTGGAGATACGCAGTATTTT. Translation: CASSLAVGAGVGDTQYF.

The chain recombines TRBV11-2 with TRBJ1-2; D unclear. The V gene lost 1 base and the J gene lost 4 bases, with 7 bases spanning the gap. The CDR3 covers 13 residues. Germline lookup yields CDR1 SGHAT and CDR2 FQNNGV. As DNA, the CDR3 is TGTGCCAGCAGCTTAGCAGGCCTCTATGGCTACACCTTC. It codes for CASSLAGLYGYTF.

This chain links TRBV29-1 with TRBJ1-1, with D unresolved. Trimming cost V 3 bases and J 0 bases, with 5 bases left between them. Germline-derived CDR1 and CDR2 are SQVTM and ANQGSEA. This CDR3 is 12 amino acids long. CDR3 sequence reads: CSVDPMNTEAFF. CDR3 DNA sequence: TGCAGCGTTGACCCTATGAACACTGAAGCTTTCTTT.

This clone was observed a few times. The chain recombines TRBV6-5 with TRBJ1-4, with TRBD1 matching 8 bases. Per the germline V gene, CDR1 is MNHEY and CDR2 is SVGAGI. The V segment lost 5 bases and the J segment 4 bases; nucleotides outside the gene matches: 3. This CDR3 comprises 14 residues. The DNA of the CDR3 is TGTGCCAGCAGTCCGGACAGGGATAATGAAAAACTGTTTTTT. It translates to CASSPDRDNEKLFF.

A single count supports this clone. The chain has TRBV27 and TRBJ2-1; 10 bases agree with TRBD2. CDR1 MNHEY and CDR2 SMNVEV come from the germline V gene (reference sequence). With 5 bases clipped from V and 3 bases from J, the junction kept 7 bases outside the gene matches. This CDR3 has 16 residues. CDR3 region: CASSPPTSGNYNEQFF. The CDR3 region has the DNA TGTGCCAGCAGTCCACCTACTAGCGGGAACTACAATGAGCAGTTCTTC.

This clone was picked up a small number of times. The chain couples TRBV27 to TRBJ2-3, with D perhaps TRBD1 (6 bases). Germline V lookup: CDR1 MNHEY, CDR2 SMNVEV (reference sequence). This CDR3 is built from 15 residues. The V gene lost 2 bases and the J gene lost 6 bases, with 15 bases spanning the gap. The CDR3 is CASSLNRAHMDTQYF. CDR3 DNA sequence: TGTGCCAGCAGTTTAAACAGGGCTCATATGGATACGCAGTATTTT.

The rearrangement links TRBV4-3 to TRBJ1-1; TRBD1 is a possible D gene (5 bases). Between the trimmed V and J ends, which lost 0 bases and 4 bases, there was a span of 15 bases. Per germline, CDR1 LGHNA and CDR2 YSLEER. The CDR3 extends over 16 amino acids. CDR3 in amino acids: CASSQDRDSKPTEAFF. In nucleotides, the CDR3 is TGCGCCAGCAGCCAAGACCGAGACAGTAAACCCACTGAAGCTTTCTTT.

J is TRBJ2-2 and V is TRBV29-1; TRBD1 aligns across 9 bases. This CDR3 spans 14 amino acids. V lost 5 bases, J lost 4 bases, and 5 bases stayed unmatched. Germline assignment: CDR1 SQVTM and CDR2 ANQGSEA. The CDR3 reads CSVSGQGTTGELFF. Written as DNA, the CDR3 is TGCAGCGTTTCAGGACAGGGGACCACCGGGGAGCTGTTTTTT.

The rearrangement uses TRBV29-1 and TRBJ2-1; D gene ambiguous. The germline gives CDR1 SQVTM, CDR2 ANQGSEA. V shed 3 bases and J shed 0 bases, with 12 bases lying between them. The CDR3 runs to 15 residues. CDR3 in amino acids: CSVEVGRSSYNEQFF. CDR3 coding DNA: TGCAGCGTTGAGGTAGGTCGGAGCTCCTACAATGAGCAGTTCTTC.

The chain combines TRBV7-2 with TRBJ1-5, with D possibly being TRBD1 (5 bases). V was trimmed by 5 bases and J by 7 bases, leaving 9 bases between them. The germline CDR1 and CDR2 sequences are SGHTA and FQGNSA. This CDR3 has 12 residues. The chain's CDR3 is CASSPPGQPQHF. CDR3 coding DNA: TGTGCCAGCAGCCCCCCAGGGCAGCCCCAGCATTTT.

This chain connects TRBV5-6 to TRBJ2-1; 7 nucleotides align to TRBD2. Germline CDR1 is SGHDT and CDR2 is YYEEEE. With V trimmed by 0 bases and J by 7 bases, 13 bases remained unmatched. This CDR3 is 17 amino acids long. The CDR3 nucleotides read TGTGCCAGCAGCTTGGAGAACGCGGGAGCCCTTTTGAATGAGCAGTTCTTC. Translation gives CASSLENAGALLNEQFF.

The chain combines TRBV19 with TRBJ2-3, with D possibly being TRBD2 (6 bases). In germline, CDR1 is LNHDA, CDR2 SQIVND (reference sequence). The CDR3 covers 16 residues. V was trimmed by 1 base and J by 4 bases, leaving 15 bases between them. The CDR3 DNA reads TGTGCCAGTAGTATAGGGGGAGGAGGGCCCCCAGATACGCAGTATTTT. Encoded protein: CASSIGGGGPPDTQYF.

This chain links TRBV25-1 with TRBJ2-1; TRBD1 agrees at 7 bases. This CDR3 is built from 13 residues. The V and J ends lost 6 bases and 3 bases, in that order; junction bases with no gene match: 2. From germline, CDR1 is MGHDK and CDR2 SYGVNS. CDR3 amino acids: CASSRTGYNEQFF. The DNA of the CDR3 is TGTGCCAGCAGCAGGACAGGCTACAATGAGCAGTTCTTC.